This T cell receptor beta chain was recovered during a study of blood T cells in healthy people across ages. Whole-study results and caveats: It was held that diversity estimates obtained from one million T cells represented underestimates.

This clonotype was observed a handful of times. Its specificity is unknown. A much larger clone lies one base from this, so it may be a read error. With a J-beta primer mix and a sample-barcoded 5' primer, a second PCR ran about 7 to 11 cycles. A tag from a template-switch adaptor with 12 random nucleotides marked each cDNA molecule. TCRdb independently ran MiXCR on the 5' RACE reads; one entry per CDR3 protein. The table lists around 870,000 distinct CDR3 sequences, more than 25% of them singletons, with roughly a sixth in the top ten. The germline CDR1 and CDR2 sequences are SGHAT and FQNNGV. The J segment lost 2 bases and the V segment lost 4 bases, leaving 9 bases of the junction unmatched. The CDR3 has 16 residues.

The clonotype was recovered from an elderly woman in good health. Source material: blood. This chain uses TRBV11-2 with TRBJ2-3, with 7 bases matching TRBD1. The CDR3 loop is CASSSWDSQSTDTQYF. The CDR3 DNA follows: TGTGCCAGCAGCTCCTGGGACAGCCAGTCCACAGATACGCAGTATTTT.